These T cell receptor beta chains were read from a single sample in a study of blood T cell repertoires in COVID-19. TCRdb's copy holds only in-frame clones and misses some; the assay was immunoSEQ multiplex PCR. This sample has about 200,000 clones; around nine tenths occur once, and the top ten carry about 2.9%. The sequencing sample was made of peripheral blood. The origin of the receptors is a man aged 55-75 years with acute or convalescent COVID-19. The CDR3 runs from the conserved cysteine through the conserved F or W. D genes are given only for firm matches. Size values are once, few and many counts, or a class for expanded clones, and some rows have none.

TRBJ2-3	TRBV6-1	.	TRBD1	TGTGCCAGCAGTGAGGGGACAGGGTGGGCAGATACGCAGTATTTT	CASSEGTGWADTQYF
TRBJ1-5	TRBV12-3/TRBV12-4	.	.	TGTGCCAGCAGTTTTAACAATCAGCCCCAGCATTTT	CASSFNNQPQHF
TRBJ1-5	TRBV25-1	.	.	TGTGCCAGCAGTGAATCGGGGAATCAGCCCCAGCATTTT	CASSESGNQPQHF
TRBJ2-3	TRBV7-9	.	TRBD1	TGTGCCAGCAGCTTAGTGGGACAGGGGCCAGATACGCAGTATTTT	CASSLVGQGPDTQYF
TRBJ2-3	TRBV2	.	TRBD1	TGTGCCAGCAGTGGGGGACAGGGGGTGGCAGATACGCAGTATTTT	CASSGGQGVADTQYF
TRBJ1-6	TRBV5-1	.	.	TGCGCCAGCAGCTTGGACAGGTTAAAGAATTCACCCCTCCACTTT	CASSLDRLKNSPLHF
TRBJ1-1	TRBV2	.	.	TGTGCCCAGCGGGGCACCTTAGGCACTGAAGCTTTCTTT	CAQRGTLGTEAFF
TRBJ2-5	TRBV2	.	TRBD2	TGTGCCAGCAGTGCATCTAGCGGGTTAAAAGAGACCCAGTACTTC	CASSASSGLKETQYF
TRBJ1-4	TRBV11-2	.	TRBD1	TGTGCCAGCAGCTTAGATTTGGGACAGGGGGTTGCAACTAATGAAAAACTGTTTTTT	CASSLDLGQGVATNEKLFF
TRBJ1-5	TRBV5-6	.	TRBD1	TGTGCCAGCAGCCGCCGAGGGACAGTGGCCCCTAATAGCAATCAGCCCCAGCATTTT	CASSRRGTVAPNSNQPQHF
TRBJ2-5	TRBV6-5	.	TRBD2	TGTGCCAGCAGTTACCGGGTAGCGGGGGCACAAGAGACCCAGTACTTC	CASSYRVAGAQETQYF
TRBJ2-1	TRBV6-2/TRBV6-3	.	TRBD1	TGTGCCAGCAGTTGGACAGGGAACAATGAGCAGTTCTTC	CASSWTGNNEQFF
TRBJ2-3	TRBV7-2	.	TRBD2	TGTGCCAGCAGCCCCCGGACTAGCGGGGGGGCTTATACGCAGTATTTT	CASSPRTSGGAYTQYF
TRBJ1-1	TRBV4-3	.	.	TGCGCCAGCAGCCAGTCCGCGGGGGGGCGGACGAACACTGAAGCTTTCTTT	CASSQSAGGRTNTEAFF
TRBJ2-3	TRBV4-2	few	TRBD2	TGTGCCAGCAGCCAAGATTGGGCGCGGGGGGTGGGAGATACGCAGTATTTT	CASSQDWARGVGDTQYF
TRBJ2-2	TRBV10-1	.	.	TGCGCCAGCAGTGAGTCGGTCCCCAACTTTCACACCGGGGAGCTGTTTTTT	CASSESVPNFHTGELFF
TRBJ2-5	TRBV9	.	TRBD2	TGTGCCAGCAGCAACCACGGGGGGGCCGCAGAGACCCAGTACTTC	CASSNHGGAAETQYF
TRBJ2-7	TRBV24-1	.	TRBD1	TGTGCCACCAGTGTCGGGACAGGGGGCGCCGAGCAGTACTTC	CATSVGTGGAEQYF
TRBJ2-5	TRBV5-3	.	.	TGTGCCAGAAGCTTGATCGCTGCAGCGGAAGAGACCCAGTACTTC	CARSLIAAAEETQYF
TRBJ1-1	TRBV18	.	TRBD1	TGTGCCAGCTCACCGGCGCAGGGGGCGACTGAAGCTTTCTTT	CASSPAQGATEAFF
TRBJ2-1	TRBV6-6	.	TRBD2	TGTGCCATGCGTATGGGGGGGTGGGACAATGAGCAGTTCTTC	CAMRMGGWDNEQFF
TRBJ2-7	TRBV3-1/TRBV3-2	.	TRBD1	TGTGCCAGCAGCCAAGCCGTAGGCAGGGGGCCAGGTGAGCAGTACTTC	CASSQAVGRGPGEQYF
TRBJ2-1	TRBV10-3	.	TRBD2	TGTGCCATCAGTAGGGATAGCGGGGGAAACAATGAGCAGTTCTTC	CAISRDSGGNNEQFF
TRBJ2-1	TRBV4-2	.	.	TGTGCCAGCAGCCAGGGTGAGGGGGGGGCTAACCATGAGCAGTTCTTC	CASSQGEGGANHEQFF
TRBJ1-1	TRBV24-1	.	.	TGTGCCACCAGTGATCGGAGAAACACTGAAGCTTTCTTT	CATSDRRNTEAFF
TRBJ1-1	TRBV19	.	.	TGTGCCAGTAGTATACGGGAGAACACTGAAGCTTTCTTT	CASSIRENTEAFF
TRBJ2-6	TRBV6-4	once	.	TGTGCCAGCAGTGACTCGAGCAGGGGCTCTGGGGCCAACGTCCTGACTTTC	CASSDSSRGSGANVLTF
TRBJ1-2	TRBV2	many	.	TGTGCCAGCAAAGAAACAAATACGATCTATGGCTACACCTTC	CASKETNTIYGYTF
TRBJ2-1	TRBV18	few	TRBD2	TGTGCCAGCTCACTTTTAGCGGGGGGACATTACAATGAGCAGTTCTTC	CASSLLAGGHYNEQFF
TRBJ2-3	TRBV29-1	.	TRBD2	TGCAGCGTTGTCCCTAGCGGGGGGCGCACAGATACGCAGTATTTT	CSVVPSGGRTDTQYF
TRBJ1-6	TRBV14	.	.	TGTGCCAGCAGCCAAGATATTAACAGTCGTGCGTCCTATAATTCACCCCTCCACTTT	CASSQDINSRASYNSPLHF
TRBJ2-3	TRBV6-5	.	TRBD1	TGTGCCAGCAGTTACTCGAGGGACAGCTACACAGATACGCAGTATTTT	CASSYSRDSYTDTQYF
TRBJ1-1	TRBV5-5	.	TRBD1	TGTGCCAGCAGCTTGTTTGGGACAGGCCTAACCGAAGCTTTCTTT	CASSLFGTGLTEAFF
TRBJ2-1	TRBV9	.	TRBD1	TGTGCCAGCAGCCTACGGACAGGGAGGTACAATGAGCAGTTCTTC	CASSLRTGRYNEQFF
TRBJ1-5	TRBV7-6	.	.	TGTGCCAGCAGCTTAGGACGGGGGGGTGGACAGCCCCAGCATTTT	CASSLGRGGGQPQHF
TRBJ2-5	TRBV7-2	.	.	TGTGCCAGCAGCTTCATATCCGCGGGGGAGACCCAGTACTTC	CASSFISAGETQYF
TRBJ2-1	TRBV14	.	.	TGTGCCAGCAGCCTCCAGGGGCAGGGATACAATGAGCAGTTCTTC	CASSLQGQGYNEQFF
TRBJ2-7	TRBV6-5	.	.	TGTGCCAGCAGTTACTCGGGCAGACGGATTACCTACGAGCAGTACTTC	CASSYSGRRITYEQYF
TRBJ2-5	TRBV7-6	.	TRBD2	TGTGCCAGCAGCTTAGCAGGCCCAGCGGGGGGGCCTCCGTACTTC	CASSLAGPAGGPPYF
TRBJ2-1	TRBV28	.	TRBD2	TGTGCCAGCAGTCCCCCCCCGGGGAGGGCTAAACTTTACAATGAGCAGTTCTTC	CASSPPPGRAKLYNEQFF
TRBJ2-2	TRBV3-1/TRBV3-2	.	.	TGTGCCAGCAGCCAAGCCTCACAGGGCTACACCGGGGAGCTGTTTTTT	CASSQASQGYTGELFF
TRBJ1-1	TRBV5-1	.	TRBD1	TGCGCCAGCGCACGTTTAGGGGGCTCTGGAACTGAAGCTTTCTTT	CASARLGGSGTEAFF
TRBJ1-3	TRBV28	.	TRBD1	TGTGCCACCGGAGCGACAGGGGTCGGAAACACCATATATTTT	CATGATGVGNTIYF
TRBJ2-7	TRBV5-8	.	.	TGTGCCAGCAGCTTGGAGGCGGGAATGGTGGCCGAGCAGTACTTC	CASSLEAGMVAEQYF
TRBJ1-1	TRBV10-2	.	TRBD1	TGCGCCAGCAGACAACCCGGGACAGGGAGTGGCACTGAAGCTTTCTTT	CASRQPGTGSGTEAFF
TRBJ2-1	TRBV2	.	TRBD2	TGTGCCAGCCGTACTAGCGCCTCCTCCTACAATGAGCAGTTCTTC	CASRTSASSYNEQFF
TRBJ1-2	TRBV30	.	TRBD1	TGTGCCCGCGGGACAGGAAACTATGGCTACACCTTC	CARGTGNYGYTF
TRBJ1-5	TRBV5-3	.	.	TGTGCCAGAAGCTTGTTTCGGGATCAGCCCCAGCATTTT	CARSLFRDQPQHF
TRBJ1-2	TRBV4-1	.	TRBD1	TGCGCCAGCAGCCAAGTCACGACAGGGTACTATGGCTACACCTTC	CASSQVTTGYYGYTF
TRBJ2-3	TRBV4-2	.	.	TGTGCCAGCAGCCAAGGCGGAGCGACAGATACGCAGTATTTT	CASSQGGATDTQYF
TRBJ2-6	TRBV7-9	few	TRBD2	TGTGCCAGCAGCTTAGCGCTTGGCGGGGGGGCTGGGGCCAACGTCCTGACTTTC	CASSLALGGGAGANVLTF
TRBJ1-4	TRBV27	.	.	TGTGCCAGCAGTTTCCGTTGGACATCGCCAACTAATGAAAAACTGTTTTTT	CASSFRWTSPTNEKLFF
TRBJ1-4	TRBV5-1	.	TRBD1	TGCGCCAGTATGGGACAGGGGACAGGGGCTAATGAAAAACTGTTTTTT	CASMGQGTGANEKLFF
TRBJ2-5	TRBV5-1	.	TRBD1	TGCGCCAGCAGCCCCCGAAGGGGGCGGGAGACCCAGTACTTC	CASSPRRGRETQYF
TRBJ2-1	TRBV9	.	.	TGTGCCAGCAGCGTAGAGCAGGGGAGCTACAATGAGCAGTTCTTC	CASSVEQGSYNEQFF
TRBJ1-6	TRBV5-1	.	.	TGCGCCAGCAGTATCCTAACCCCCGATAATTCACCCCTCCACTTT	CASSILTPDNSPLHF
TRBJ1-2	TRBV12-3/TRBV12-4	few	.	TGTGCCAGCGTCGGCTTCGGGAATGGCTACACCTTC	CASVGFGNGYTF
TRBJ2-1	TRBV18	.	TRBD1	TGTGCCAGCTCATGGGGACAGGGGGTAACCTACAATGAGCAGTTCTTC	CASSWGQGVTYNEQFF
TRBJ1-5	TRBV6-5	.	TRBD1	TGTGCCAGCATGCCTCCAGGGGGCGCTGGACAGCCCCAGCATTTT	CASMPPGGAGQPQHF
TRBJ1-3	TRBV2	.	.	TGTGCCAGCGGCAGAGAGGATGGAAACACCATATATTTT	CASGREDGNTIYF